The 27 T cell receptor beta chains in this list originate from one sample, sequenced in a study of identical twins. Using its own MiXCR run on the 5' RACE reads, TCRdb lists one record per CDR3 protein. The sample records roughly 290,000 distinct CDR3 sequences, over 8.5% being singletons. These sequences were also reported in another study, on yellow fever vaccine responses in identical twins.

The sample taken for sequencing was CD8+ T cells sorted from blood. The receptors were gathered from a young woman in good health.

This clonotype was seen a few times. CDR3 nucleotide sequence: TGCAGTGCTAGAGATTACTTAGACCTTAATGAAAAACTGTTTTTT. Its translation: CSARDYLDLNEKLFF. This chain uses TRBV20-1 with TRBJ1-4; no clear D gene. With 0 bases removed from V and 4 bases from J, the gap between germline ends came to 12 bases. CDR3 size: 15 residues. The germline V gene encodes CDR1 DFQATT and CDR2 SNEGSKA (reference sequence).

The chain combines TRBV5-6 with TRBJ2-7, with TRBD1 identical over 10 bases. The CDR3 sequence is 16 residues long. V dropped 2 bases and J dropped 3; count of bases not matched to a gene: 8. The germline V gene encodes CDR1 SGHDT and CDR2 YYEEEE. CDR3 region: CASSFITGTGVYEQYF. CDR3 coding DNA: TGTGCCAGCAGCTTCATTACCGGGACAGGGGTCTACGAGCAGTACTTC.

The chain combines TRBV18 with TRBJ2-1, with 7 bases matching TRBD1. From germline, CDR1 is KGHSH and CDR2 LQKENI. Trimming took 3 bases from V and 7 from J; bases not matched to a gene: 12. There are 16 residues in the CDR3. The CDR3 loop reads CASSPSPEGGGNEQFF. CDR3 DNA sequence: TGTGCCAGCTCACCCTCCCCGGAAGGGGGCGGGAATGAGCAGTTCTTC.

The gene calls are TRBV11-2 and TRBJ2-7, with 10 bases fitting TRBD1. Trimming at V came to 1 base and at J to 6 bases, leaving 6 bases not matched to a gene. The CDR3 contains 15 residues. Germline values: CDR1 SGHAT, CDR2 FQNNGV. The CDR3 nucleotides are TGTGCCAGCAGCTTAGCGGTGGGACAGGGGCGCGAGCAGTACTTC. It is translated as CASSLAVGQGREQYF. Full variable domain (remainder filled in from reference TRBV11-2 and TRBJ2-7): EAGVAQSPRYKIIEKRQSVAFWCNPISGHATLYWYQQILGQGPKLLIQFQNNGVVDDSQLPKDRFSAERLKGVDSTLKIQPAKLEDSAVYLCASSLAVGQGREQYFGPGTRLTVT.

The J gene is TRBJ2-7, the V gene TRBV6-1; D is possibly TRBD2 (6 bases). There are 11 residues in the CDR3. Trimming took off 11 bases at V and 6 bases at J, with 14 bases between the two ends. CDR1 and CDR2 from the germline V gene are MNHNS and SASEGT. CDR3 nucleotides: TGTGCCGGACTGGGGGGTACCGAGCAGTACTTC. Its protein is CAGLGGTEQYF.

This clonotype turned up a few times. The chain is built from TRBV11-2 and TRBJ2-1; 11 bases are shared with TRBD2. The V gene end was trimmed by 0 bases and the J gene end by 7 bases; junction bases not matched to a gene: 11. Germline V lookup: CDR1 SGHAT, CDR2 FQNNGV. The CDR3 loop spans 18 amino acids. For the CDR3, the DNA is TGTGCCAGCAGCTTAGATCCTTTACTAGCGGGAGCGGAGAATGAGCAGTTCTTC. It specifies CASSLDPLLAGAENEQFF.

The table lists this clonotype with a few counts. This chain joins TRBV6-2 or TRBV6-3 and TRBJ2-4; 7 positions agree with TRBD2. This CDR3 has 19 residues. CDR1 is MNHEY and CDR2 is SVGEGT in the germline V gene. V was clipped by 7 bases and J by 1 base; unmatched bases: 19. This CDR3 is CASTHGSGRAKDAKNIQYF. The CDR3 coding sequence is TGTGCCAGCACCCACGGAAGTGGGAGGGCCAAAGACGCCAAAAACATTCAGTACTTC.

This clonotype showed up just a few times. The genes are TRBV4-3 and TRBJ2-7, with 14 bases aligning to TRBD2. With 1 base clipped from V and 4 bases from J, the junction kept 9 bases outside the gene matches. The germline CDR1 and CDR2 sequences are LGHNA and YSLEER. The CDR3 loop spans 18 amino acids. This CDR3 is CASSQAGTSGSVPYEQYF. The CDR3 bases are TGCGCCAGCAGCCAAGCCGGGACTAGCGGGAGTGTACCTTACGAGCAGTACTTC.

This clonotype was found many times. As DNA, the CDR3 is TGTGCCAGCAGCGGAGGGCTGCGATACGAGCAGTACTTC. Protein product: CASSGGLRYEQYF. V usage is TRBV4-2 and J usage is TRBJ2-7, with D possibly matching TRBD2 (6 bases). V shed 5 bases and J shed 4 bases, with 12 bases lying between them. The CDR3 covers 13 residues. Per germline, CDR1 LGHNA and CDR2 YNFKEQ.

The V call is TRBV5-1, the J call TRBJ2-7, with a weak D call TRBD1 (6 bases). The CDR3 is 13 amino acids. Germline lookup yields CDR1 SGHRS and CDR2 YFSETQ. Trimming cost V 4 bases and J 1 base, with 9 bases left between them. CDR3 DNA sequence: TGCGCCAGCAGCGATGGACAGTCCTACGAGCAGTACTTC. This translates into CASSDGQSYEQYF.

This clonotype has more than one count but fewer than ten. The genes are TRBV11-2 and TRBJ2-3, with TRBD2 matching over 8 bases. Germline CDR1 is SGHAT and CDR2 is FQNNGV. This CDR3 has 16 amino acids. The V gene end was trimmed by 5 bases and the J gene end by 4 bases; junction bases not matched to a gene: 11. As DNA, the CDR3 is TGTGCCAGCAGCCGCACCGGGAGGGAGGATGCAGATACGCAGTATTTT. Translated: CASSRTGREDADTQYF.

This clonotype occurred a few times. The chain has TRBV5-1 and TRBJ2-3, with 7 bases matching TRBD2. CDR3 length: 15 residues. Germline loops: CDR1 SGHRS, CDR2 YFSETQ. J was trimmed by 1 base and V by 0 bases; bases with no gene match: 2. The CDR3 coding sequence is TGCGCCAGCAGCTTGGAGGGAGGGGGCACAGATACGCAGTATTTT. The encoded protein is CASSLEGGGTDTQYF.

This clonotype showed up many times. This rearrangement joins TRBV20-1 to TRBJ2-7; 7 nucleotides line up with TRBD1. Germline values: CDR1 DFQATT, CDR2 SNEGSKA (reference sequence). CDR3 length: 15 residues. After removal of 4 bases from V and 3 bases from J, the junction contained 12 bases not matched to a gene. The CDR3 bases are TGCAGTGCTACGACCACGACAGGGTTTAACTACGAGCAGTACTTC. Amino acid sequence: CSATTTTGFNYEQYF.

The rearrangement links TRBV6-2 or TRBV6-3 to TRBJ2-3; D not resolved. The V gene's germline CDR1 is MNHEY and CDR2 SVGEGT. The V and J ends lost 2 bases and 0 bases respectively, with 9 bases between them. CDR3 size: 15 residues. CDR3 residues: CASSYVATSTDTQYF. The DNA of the CDR3 is TGTGCCAGCAGTTACGTCGCAACTAGCACAGATACGCAGTATTTT.

This clonotype was observed a few times. The J gene is TRBJ2-7, the V gene TRBV7-6, with D tentatively TRBD1 or TRBD2 (7 bases each). This CDR3 has 16 residues. CDR1 is SGHVS and CDR2 is FNYEAQ in the germline V gene. V gave up 5 bases and J gave up 0 bases, with 17 bases separating them. In DNA, the CDR3 is TGTGCCAGCAGCCAGGGGGGGGACATCGTCTCCTACGAGCAGTACTTC. It codes for CASSQGGDIVSYEQYF.

The genes are TRBV11-2 and TRBJ2-1; possible D gene TRBD1, 6 bases. Germline-derived CDR1 and CDR2 are SGHAT and FQNNGV. CDR3 length equals 14 residues. V was cut by 4 bases and J by 3 bases, with 10 bases left in between. The CDR3 DNA is TGTGCCAGCAGCTATAGGACAGTCTACAATGAGCAGTTCTTC. Translation: CASSYRTVYNEQFF.

V usage is TRBV4-3 and J usage is TRBJ2-3; 8 nucleotides align to TRBD2. CDR3 length: 16 amino acids. V gave up 5 bases and J gave up 3 bases; unmatched junction bases: 10. The germline V gene has CDR1 LGHNA and CDR2 YSLEER. The CDR3, as DNA: TGCGCCAGCAGCTCTCGAATACTAGCGGAGACAGATACGCAGTATTTT. As protein: CASSSRILAETDTQYF.

The sample holds many counts of this clonotype. This rearrangement joins TRBV20-1 to TRBJ2-1; 10 nucleotides line up with TRBD2. The CDR3 has 17 residues. Unmatched junction bases numbered 13, after V lost 6 bases and J lost 2 bases. Germline V gene sequence: CDR1 DFQATT, CDR2 SNEGSKA (reference sequence). The CDR3 reads CSANSLAGEVPYNEQFF. The CDR3 region has the DNA TGCAGTGCCAACTCTCTAGCGGGAGAGGTCCCCTACAATGAGCAGTTCTTC.

The table lists this clonotype with a count of one. A single base separates this from a much larger clone, so it may be a read error. The rearrangement joins TRBV7-6 to TRBJ2-3; TRBD2 matches at 11 bases. The CDR3 spans 15 residues. Germline CDR1 reads SGHVS; CDR2 reads FNYEAQ. CDR3 sequence (DNA): TGTGTCAGCAGTCGACTAGCGGGATCGACAGATACGCAGTATTTT. This encodes CVSSRLAGSTDTQYF.

The rearrangement joins TRBV9 to TRBJ2-3; D remains unclear. The length of the CDR3 is 14 residues. Trimming pared 6 bases from V and 6 bases from J, leaving 17 bases between. From germline, CDR1 is SGDLS and CDR2 YYNGEE. CDR3 residues: CASNPLHFLDTQYF. CDR3 sequence (DNA): TGTGCCAGCAACCCCCTCCATTTTCTGGATACGCAGTATTTT.

This clonotype was counted a few times. V gene TRBV29-1 combines with J gene TRBJ2-5, with 9 bases matching TRBD1. The CDR3 totals 12 residues. V shed 6 bases, J shed 5 bases, and the junction held 4 bases outside the gene matches. The germline V gene has CDR1 SQVTM and CDR2 ANQGSEA. The CDR3 DNA reads as TGCAGCGTGGACAGGGGAGGGGAGACCCAGTACTTC. Translating gives CSVDRGGETQYF.

This clonotype occurred many times. The chain couples TRBV29-1 to TRBJ1-4; 11 positions match TRBD1. The ends lost 3 bases at V and 8 bases at J; junction bases unmatched: 5. The CDR3 is 14 residues long. The germline V gene encodes CDR1 SQVTM and CDR2 ANQGSEA. DNA for the CDR3: TGCAGCGTTGATCCGGGACAGGGGGGCGAAAAACTGTTTTTT. It translates to CSVDPGQGGEKLFF.

The chain couples TRBV3-1 to TRBJ2-3, with TRBD2 matching over 14 bases. Germline CDR1 reads LGHDT; CDR2 reads YNNKEL (reference sequence). V was pared by 5 bases and J by 6 bases, with 10 bases of the junction left unmatched. The CDR3 consists of 17 residues. DNA for the CDR3: TGTGCCAGCAGCTCTCGACTAGCGGGAGGGCCATGGGATACGCAGTATTTT. Translated, it gives CASSSRLAGGPWDTQYF.

The V gene is TRBV25-1, the J gene TRBJ2-3; 8 nucleotides agree with TRBD1. CDR3 size: 13 residues. With V trimmed by 7 bases and J by 7 bases, 7 bases remained unmatched. In germline, CDR1 is MGHDK, CDR2 SYGVNS. The CDR3 is CASTPDRGNTQYF. Written as DNA, the CDR3 is TGTGCCAGCACCCCCGACAGGGGAAATACGCAGTATTTT.

This clonotype showed up many times. The chain joins TRBV5-1 to TRBJ2-7, with 7 bases fitting TRBD1. Per germline, CDR1 SGHRS and CDR2 YFSETQ. This CDR3 is built from 13 residues. J lost 6 bases, V lost 0 bases, and 3 bases had no gene match. The CDR3 loop is CASSLGQGSEQYF. The CDR3 DNA reads TGCGCCAGCAGCTTGGGACAGGGATCCGAGCAGTACTTC.

This clonotype was counted only a few times. The chain employs TRBV5-6 and TRBJ2-2; 8 bases line up with TRBD1. With V trimmed by 3 bases and J by 5 bases, 6 bases remained unmatched. The CDR3 runs 15 residues. The V gene's germline CDR1 is SGHDT and CDR2 YYEEEE. This CDR3 is CASSWDRIGTGELFF. The CDR3 DNA sequence: TGTGCCAGCAGCTGGGACAGGATAGGTACCGGGGAGCTGTTTTTT.

The gene calls are TRBV4-3 and TRBJ2-3; 7 nucleotides line up with TRBD2. This CDR3 is 18 amino acids long. V dropped 1 base and J dropped 5; count of bases not matched to a gene: 15. In germline, CDR1 is LGHNA, CDR2 YSLEER. CDR3: CASSQVASGTRGGDTQYF. CDR3 DNA: TGCGCCAGCAGCCAAGTAGCCTCCGGGACCCGCGGGGGAGATACGCAGTATTTT.